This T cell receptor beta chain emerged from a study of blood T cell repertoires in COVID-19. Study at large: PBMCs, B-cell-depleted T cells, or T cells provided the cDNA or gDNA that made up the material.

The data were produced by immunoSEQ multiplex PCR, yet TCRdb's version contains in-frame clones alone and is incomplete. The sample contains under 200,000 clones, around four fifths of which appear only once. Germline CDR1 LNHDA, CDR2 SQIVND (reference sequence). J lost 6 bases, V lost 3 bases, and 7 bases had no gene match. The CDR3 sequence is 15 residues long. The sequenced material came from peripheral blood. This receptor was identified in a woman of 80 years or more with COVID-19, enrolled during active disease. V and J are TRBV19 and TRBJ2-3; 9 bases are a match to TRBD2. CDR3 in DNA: TGTGCCAGTAGTATCGAGCGGGGGGCGGGTGATACGCAGTATTTT. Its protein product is CASSIERGAGDTQYF.